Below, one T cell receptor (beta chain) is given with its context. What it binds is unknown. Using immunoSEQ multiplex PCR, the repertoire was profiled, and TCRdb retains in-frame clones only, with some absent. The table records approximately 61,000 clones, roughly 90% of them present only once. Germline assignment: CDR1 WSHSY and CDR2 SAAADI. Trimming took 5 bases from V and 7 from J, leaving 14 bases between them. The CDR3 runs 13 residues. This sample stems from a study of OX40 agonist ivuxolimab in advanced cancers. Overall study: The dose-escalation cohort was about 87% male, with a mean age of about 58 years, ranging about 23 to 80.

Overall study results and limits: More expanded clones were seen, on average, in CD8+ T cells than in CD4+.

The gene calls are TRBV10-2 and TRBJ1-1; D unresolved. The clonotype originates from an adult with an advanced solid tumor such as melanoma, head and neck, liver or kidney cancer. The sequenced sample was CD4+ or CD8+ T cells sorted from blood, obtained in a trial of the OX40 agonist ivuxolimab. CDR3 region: CASSLDGSIEAFF. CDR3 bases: TGCGCCAGCAGTTTGGACGGATCCATTGAAGCTTTCTTT.